This T cell receptor beta chain was profiled in a study of T-cell memory formation after mild COVID-19 (dated by TCRdb to the early 2020s). Background for the entire study: TCR sequence clusters from the two donors were largely donor specific. The cohort comprised two young, previously healthy adult volunteers, one female and one male. Longitudinal TCRalpha and TCRbeta repertoire sequencing tracked T-cell clones expanding and contracting after mild COVID-19 in a couple of donors.

For sequencing, an Illumina NovaSeq 6000 was employed. cDNA libraries for TCRalpha and TCRbeta were prepared by 5'RACE using constant-segment primers, with sample barcodes and unique molecular identifiers added. Trizol reagent was used to extract RNA from every sample. Amplification of the libraries took two PCR steps, and the second step added a second sample barcode plus Illumina TruSeq adapters. Sequencing of the libraries was done on an Illumina NovaSeq, producing 2 x 150 bp paired-end reads. The authors' pipeline ran thus. Reads were demultiplexed and collapsed into UMI-guided consensus sequences with migec v1.2.7. Using mixcr v2.1.11, UMI consensuses were aligned to TRA and TRB V and J templates and then assembled into clonotypes. Expanded or contracted clonotypes were those called significant by both edgeR and NoisET, with noise models trained on biological replicates. For edgeR calls, the cutoffs were a false discovery rate-adjusted p below 0.01 and a log2 fold-change threshold of 1. As an exploratory analysis of dynamics, max-normalized trajectories of the 1000 most abundant clonotypes were examined with PCA combined with hierarchical clustering. Each responding clone was given a CD4 or CD8 phenotype based on the CD4+ and CD8+ repertoires, which had been sequenced separately. The public reads were run again by TCRdb, first through fastp at Q25 and then through MiXCR, and only productive beta chains were kept. Here each entry gathers all rows of one CDR3 protein and keeps the most common genes and DNA. The V and J calls here are based on TCRdb, not the publication. The sample table holds about 270,000 distinct CDR3 sequences, of which more than 15% were seen once. The biggest ten clones account for 23% of the sample.

The CDR1 and CDR2 encoded by the germline V gene are MNHEY and SVGEGT. Relative to germline, V is 8 bases shorter and J is 3 bases shorter, with 10 bases between their ends. From cysteine to phenylalanine, the CDR3 is 12 amino acids long. Kept here is only the CDR3 DNA, which spans 36 bases and is read in frame from base 1. General study outcomes and caveats: Contracting CD4+ clones were found mainly in CM and EM memory subsets, while CD8+ clones were enriched in EMRA. Only two mild cases were covered by the study, and larger cohorts that include severe cases with pre-infection samples were considered necessary. Balanced CD4/CD8 phenotypes were observed for clones contracting from day 15 to 85, whereas a bias towards CD4+ was observed for a second wave of clones expanding from day 15 to 37. Some responding clones were detected in pre-infection memory, which suggested that pre-existing cross-reactive memory T cells had joined the SARS-CoV-2 response. SARS-CoV-2 specificity of the second-wave clones peaking on day 37 was not confirmed.

In regard to this clonotype: The antigen it recognizes is unknown. Base qualities are not at hand, and no much larger clone is one base apart.

Ficoll-Paque density gradient centrifugation was the method used to isolate PBMCs. The source is a man aged 18 to 29 who had mild COVID-19 (a few samples of this study predate the infection). The sample titles of this study are shuffled in the database, so cell type and time point are left out; the donor was told from shared clones. Sequencing used PBMCs or a T cell subset sorted from them (not recorded which). The rearrangement joined TRBV6-2 or TRBV6-3 to TRBJ1-2; the D gene remains uncertain. The CDR3 is CASAMDDYGYTF. The nucleotide sequence is TGTGCCAGCGCGATGGATGACTATGGCTACACCTTC.